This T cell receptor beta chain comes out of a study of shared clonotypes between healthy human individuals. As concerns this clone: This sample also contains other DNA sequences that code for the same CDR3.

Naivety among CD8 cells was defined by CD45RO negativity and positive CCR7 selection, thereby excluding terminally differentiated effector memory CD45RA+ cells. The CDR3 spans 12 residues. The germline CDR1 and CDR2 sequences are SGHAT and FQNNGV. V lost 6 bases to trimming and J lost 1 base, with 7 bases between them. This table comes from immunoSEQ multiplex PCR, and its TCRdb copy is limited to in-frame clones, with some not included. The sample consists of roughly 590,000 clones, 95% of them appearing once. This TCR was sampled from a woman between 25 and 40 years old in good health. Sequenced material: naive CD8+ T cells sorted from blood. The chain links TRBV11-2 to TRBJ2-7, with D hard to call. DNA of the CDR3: TGTGCCAGCAGTGGGGATTCCTACGAGCAGTACTTC. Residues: CASSGDSYEQYF.